Below, 29 T cell receptor beta chains from the same sample are listed, as sequenced in a study of shared clonotypes between healthy human individuals. Clones were sequenced by immunoSEQ multiplex PCR, and TCRdb holds only the in-frame ones, with some missing. The table records under 2.5 million clones, 85% to 95% of them present only once. Material: naive CD4+ T cells from PBMCs. This sample's subset: CD45RA+ positively selected. The receptors derive from a man aged 18 to 30 in good health. Some clones in this sample may be carry-over from other donors' samples.

This sequence joins TRBV11-2 and TRBJ2-7; D gene unclear. V lost 4 bases to trimming and J lost 3 bases, with 10 bases between them. Per the germline V gene, CDR1 is SGHAT and CDR2 is FQNNGV. This CDR3 is built from 13 residues. For the CDR3, the DNA is TGTGCCAGCAGCTCCCAGGAAAACTACGAGCAGTACTTC. Amino acids: CASSSQENYEQYF.

This chain joins TRBV7-9 and TRBJ1-1, with D possibly TRBD1 on 5 matching bases. The CDR3 has 17 amino acids. Germline V gene data show CDR1 as SEHNR and CDR2 as FQNEAQ (reference sequence). V was shortened by 5 bases and J by 3 bases, with 22 bases between the two germline ends. The CDR3 region has the DNA TGTGCCAGCAGCCACCGGGGCGGCCCCGACAGTCACACTGAAGCTTTCTTT. Translated: CASSHRGGPDSHTEAFF.

The rearrangement joins TRBV5-1 to TRBJ2-7; 7 bases align to TRBD1. Looked up from germline, CDR1 is SGHRS and CDR2 is YFSETQ. The length of the CDR3 is 15 residues. The ends lost 3 bases at V and 3 bases at J; junction bases unmatched: 9. The CDR3 reads CASSSSTGPHYEQYF. The CDR3 coding sequence is TGCGCCAGCAGCTCCTCGACAGGGCCCCACTACGAGCAGTACTTC.

This clone was found once. The chain is built from TRBV18 and TRBJ2-2; D is perhaps TRBD2 (5 bases). CDR3 length equals 18 residues. V lost 1 base and J 2 bases, leaving 17 bases between the germline ends. Per the germline V gene, CDR1 is KGHSH and CDR2 is LQKENI. CDR3 nucleotide sequence: TGTGCCAGCTCACCACGAGAAGGACGGACTGCCAACACCGGGGAGCTGTTTTTT. It translates to CASSPREGRTANTGELFF.

V and J are TRBV18 and TRBJ2-3, with 11 positions matching TRBD2. This CDR3 spans 16 amino acids. The germline CDR1 and CDR2 sequences are KGHSH and LQKENI. With V trimmed by 4 bases and J by 6 bases, 9 bases remained unmatched. CDR3 DNA sequence: TGTGCCAGCTCACTCACTAGCGGGAGAGAACTTGATACGCAGTATTTT. Its translation is CASSLTSGRELDTQYF.

This CDR3 reads CAWSVNLGGGYTF. The CDR3 bases are TGTGCCTGGAGCGTCAACTTGGGGGGTGGCTACACCTTC. This rearrangement joins TRBV30 to TRBJ1-2, with a possible D match to TRBD1 (5 bases). The CDR3 length is 13 residues. Trimming removed 3 bases at V and 7 bases at J, with 15 bases between. Germline V gene lookup returns CDR1 GTSNPN and CDR2 SVGIG (reference sequence). The full variable domain, its missing parts supplied by reference TRBV30 and TRBJ1-2, is SQTIHQWPATLVQPVGSPLSLECTVEGTSNPNLYWYRQAAGRGLQLLFYSVGIGQISSEVPQNLSASRPQDRQFILSSKKLLLSDSGFYLCAWSVNLGGGYTFGSGTRLTVV.

The chain couples TRBV27 to TRBJ2-1; D is possibly TRBD1 (5 bases). CDR3 length: 14 amino acids. Germline V gene sequence: CDR1 MNHEY, CDR2 SMNVEV (reference sequence). V lost 5 bases and J 0 bases, leaving 8 bases between the germline ends. The CDR3 protein is CASSPQGSYNEQFF. CDR3 coding DNA: TGTGCCAGCAGTCCCCAGGGCTCCTACAATGAGCAGTTCTTC.

The chain is built from TRBV6-5 and TRBJ1-2, with TRBD1 matching over 8 bases. Germline loops: CDR1 MNHEY, CDR2 SVGAGI. The CDR3 totals 15 residues. J was trimmed by 5 bases and V by 7 bases; bases with no gene match: 12. The DNA for the CDR3 is TGTGCCAGCATGCCCTCCAGGGGGCGGTTATATGGCTACACCTTC. It translates to CASMPSRGRLYGYTF.

The chain recombines TRBV9 with TRBJ2-6; D is perhaps TRBD1 (6 bases). Trimming took 0 bases from V and 0 from J, leaving 13 bases between them. Germline CDR1 and CDR2: SGDLS and YYNGEE. The CDR3 runs 18 residues. The CDR3, as DNA: TGTGCCAGCAGCGTAGCAGGACAGCCGGGCTCTGGGGCCAACGTCCTGACTTTC. It yields the protein CASSVAGQPGSGANVLTF.

This clone occurred once. The chain combines TRBV5-1 with TRBJ2-1; D might be TRBD2 (6 bases). The germline V gene encodes CDR1 SGHRS and CDR2 YFSETQ. The CDR3 length is 17 residues. Deletions cut 4 bases from V and 0 bases from J, with 17 bases between. In DNA, the CDR3 is TGCGCCAGCAGCATACCGGACTACCCGAGCTCCTACAATGAGCAGTTCTTC. Translation gives CASSIPDYPSSYNEQFF.

Note on this clone: Other nucleotide sequences from this sample produce the same CDR3. This rearrangement joins TRBV18 to TRBJ1-1, with D unresolved. This CDR3 comprises 12 residues. Trimming took 3 bases from V and 8 from J, leaving 10 bases between them. Germline assignment: CDR1 KGHSH and CDR2 LQKENI. CDR3 sequence: CASSPSGDEAFF. In DNA, the CDR3 is TGTGCCAGCTCACCCAGCGGAGACGAAGCTTTCTTT.

This clone showed up just once. The genes are TRBV4-2 and TRBJ2-7; 10 nucleotides agree with TRBD2. The V gene's germline CDR1 is LGHNA and CDR2 YNFKEQ. Losses at the gene ends were 2 bases for V and 2 bases for J; bases not matched to a gene: 12. The CDR3 runs 18 residues. In DNA, the CDR3 is TGTGCCAGCAGCCAAAGGGGGACTGGAGCGGGAGGGGCCTACGAGCAGTACTTC. Amino acids: CASSQRGTGAGGAYEQYF.

Note on this clone: Other nucleotide sequences from this sample produce the same CDR3. The chain is built from TRBV4-1 and TRBJ2-2; 8 bases match TRBD2. The ends lost 1 base at V and 2 bases at J; junction bases unmatched: 3. The CDR3 has 16 residues. The V gene's germline CDR1 is MGHRA and CDR2 YSYEKL. CDR3 residues: CASSQALAANTGELFF. CDR3 DNA: TGCGCCAGCAGCCAAGCACTAGCGGCCAACACCGGGGAGCTGTTTTTT.

This clone came up once. Other nucleotide sequences in the sample specify the same CDR3. CDR3 protein: CASSLTGTNYGYTF. The CDR3 coding sequence is TGCGCCAGCAGCTTGACAGGGACCAACTATGGCTACACCTTC. The chain links TRBV5-1 to TRBJ1-2, with D possibly TRBD1 on 6 matching bases. The CDR3 is made up of 14 amino acids. V was shortened by 1 base and J by 2 bases, with 9 bases between the two germline ends. Germline V gene lookup returns CDR1 SGHRS and CDR2 YFSETQ.

The chain recombines TRBV5-1 with TRBJ2-5; perhaps TRBD1 as D (6 bases). The V gene's germline CDR1 is SGHRS and CDR2 YFSETQ. Trimming pared 0 bases from V and 7 bases from J, leaving 16 bases between. This CDR3 is built from 15 residues. As DNA, the CDR3 is TGCGCCAGCAGCTTGGAGGGCCAGGGGCTAGGGACCCAGTACTTC. Protein: CASSLEGQGLGTQYF.

This chain joins TRBV2 and TRBJ2-7, with 7 bases matching TRBD2. This CDR3 is 13 amino acids long. Germline V gene data show CDR1 as SNHLY and CDR2 as FYNNEI. Trimming cost V 7 bases and J 0 bases; bases outside gene matches: 3. In DNA, the CDR3 is TGTGCCAGCAACCGGGGGGTCTCCTACGAGCAGTACTTC. As protein: CASNRGVSYEQYF.

The J gene is TRBJ2-1, the V gene TRBV2; possibly TRBD1 for D (6 bases). V lost 10 bases and J lost 3, with 13 bases in between. The CDR3 runs to 13 residues. Germline-derived CDR1 and CDR2 are SNHLY and FYNNEI. The CDR3 region is CATHREIYNEQFF. In DNA form, the CDR3 reads TGTGCCACCCACAGGGAAATCTACAATGAGCAGTTCTTC.

V and J are TRBV14 and TRBJ1-2; D is possibly TRBD1 (5 bases). From germline, CDR1 is SGHDN and CDR2 FVKESK. The CDR3 runs 15 residues. The germline V and J ends were trimmed by 1 base and 4 bases, with 13 bases remaining between them. Here the CDR3 reads CASSQVKDGGYGYTF. CDR3 nucleotides: TGTGCCAGCAGCCAAGTAAAGGATGGGGGCTATGGCTACACCTTC.

The V and J genes are TRBV5-1 and TRBJ1-4; no firm D call. With 0 bases removed from V and 6 bases from J, the gap between germline ends came to 12 bases. The CDR3 has 15 residues. Germline V CDR1 and CDR2: SGHRS, YFSETQ. The CDR3 spells CASSLAAEPDEKLFF. CDR3 bases: TGCGCCAGCAGCTTGGCGGCCGAGCCGGATGAAAAACTGTTTTTT. Full variable domain (outside the CDR3, taken from reference TRBV5-1 and TRBJ1-4): KAGVTQTPRYLIKTRGQQVTLSCSPISGHRSVSWYQQTPGQGLQFLFEYFSETQRNKGNFPGRFSGRQFSNSRSEMNVSTLELGDSALYLCASSLAAEPDEKLFFGSGTQLSVL.

This chain uses TRBV6-1 with TRBJ2-7; 8 bases line up with TRBD1. CDR1 MNHNS and CDR2 SASEGT come from the germline V gene. Trimming removed 0 bases from V and 2 bases from J; junction bases left unmatched: 3. This CDR3 is 15 amino acids long. For the CDR3, the DNA is TGTGCCAGCAGTGAAGCAGACAGGGGCACCTACGAGCAGTACTTC. It codes for CASSEADRGTYEQYF.

This sequence joins TRBV5-8 and TRBJ1-2; no definite D call. The CDR3 consists of 13 residues. The germline V gene has CDR1 SGHTS and CDR2 YDEGEE. V was clipped by 5 bases and J by 3 bases, with 11 bases between them. The chain's CDR3 is CASRFHRDYGYTF. CDR3 coding DNA: TGTGCCAGCAGATTCCACAGAGACTATGGCTACACCTTC.

The rearrangement uses TRBV7-9 and TRBJ2-7; D is uncertain. The CDR3 sequence is 14 residues long. Trimming took 5 bases from V and 0 from J, leaving 11 bases between them. The germline V gene encodes CDR1 SEHNR and CDR2 FQNEAQ (reference sequence). DNA for the CDR3: TGTGCCAGCAGCAATCCAAGCACCTCCTACGAGCAGTACTTC. This sequence encodes CASSNPSTSYEQYF.

V gene TRBV5-1 combines with J gene TRBJ1-4, with 7 nucleotides matching TRBD1. Trimming at V came to 0 bases and at J to 7 bases, leaving 6 bases not matched to a gene. Germline values: CDR1 SGHRS, CDR2 YFSETQ. The length of the CDR3 is 15 residues. In DNA form, the CDR3 reads TGCGCCAGCAGCTTGGGGGCCGGGGACAGTGAAAAACTGTTTTTT. It translates to CASSLGAGDSEKLFF.

The chain combines TRBV19 with TRBJ1-2, with D perhaps matching TRBD1 (6 bases). CDR3 size: 14 residues. The V gene lost 3 bases and the J gene lost 7 bases, with 15 bases spanning the gap. Germline-derived CDR1 and CDR2 are LNHDA and SQIVND (reference sequence). The CDR3 nucleotides are TGTGCCAGTAGTATTAGGGCAGGGGTAGGTGGCTACACCTTC. It encodes CASSIRAGVGGYTF.

The chain links TRBV4-1 to TRBJ1-3; D remains unclear. The CDR3 covers 18 residues. V lost 0 bases and J lost 0, with 15 bases in between. The V gene's germline CDR1 is MGHRA and CDR2 YSYEKL. Written as DNA, the CDR3 is TGCGCCAGCAGCCAAGATCTGGCGGGCTCGGGCTCTGGAAACACCATATATTTT. Protein product: CASSQDLAGSGSGNTIYF.

This clone is a singleton in its sample. The chain carries TRBV19 and TRBJ2-3; the D is unclear. The CDR3 extends over 14 amino acids. The V gene's germline CDR1 is LNHDA and CDR2 SQIVND (reference sequence). The V and J ends lost 1 base and 2 bases respectively, with 7 bases between them. In DNA form, the CDR3 reads TGTGCCAGTAGTATAGGTATTTTCACAGATACGCAGTATTTT. This codes for CASSIGIFTDTQYF.

This rearrangement joins TRBV7-2 to TRBJ2-3; unclear D gene. The CDR3 is made up of 15 amino acids. Per germline, CDR1 SGHTA and CDR2 FQGNSA. The V and J ends lost 5 bases and 4 bases respectively, with 16 bases between them. CDR3 sequence reads: CASSLGSWFADTQYF. Here the CDR3 DNA reads TGTGCCAGCAGCCTCGGTTCCTGGTTCGCAGATACGCAGTATTTT.

The J gene is TRBJ2-7, the V gene TRBV27, with 8 bases that match TRBD2. V was pared by 3 bases and J by 1 base, with 11 bases of the junction left unmatched. Germline V gene lookup returns CDR1 MNHEY and CDR2 SMNVEV (reference sequence). The CDR3 is 17 amino acids. CDR3: CASSFSVREGRSYEQYF. CDR3 nucleotides: TGTGCCAGCAGTTTTTCAGTCCGGGAGGGCCGTTCCTACGAGCAGTACTTC.

The rearrangement joins TRBV6-1 to TRBJ2-1; the match to TRBD2 covers 11 bases. Germline CDR1 is MNHNS and CDR2 is SASEGT. V lost 2 bases and J lost 4; bases outside the gene matches: 4. There are 16 residues in the CDR3. The CDR3 DNA follows: TGTGCCAGCAGTGAATTGGGACTAGCGGAGTACAATGAGCAGTTCTTC. The encoded protein is CASSELGLAEYNEQFF.